The sample holds a few counts of the clone carrying this TCR beta chain. Its antigen is undetermined. This sample is part of a study of response to subunit inactivated influenza vaccine. TCRdb ran MiXCR on the RT-PCR reads and lists one entry per CDR3 protein. The sample lists hundreds of thousands of distinct CDR3 sequences, over 9.5% occurring once. V dropped 4 bases and J dropped 4; count of bases not matched to a gene: 19. This CDR3 is 18 amino acids long. CDR1 is SQVTM and CDR2 is ANQGSEA in the germline V gene. Notes on the study in general: Authors suggested that a seasonal influenza vaccination recruits few new T cells each time.

This material consisted of PBMCs from blood, taken on the day of vaccination. This rearrangement joins TRBV29-1 to TRBJ1-3; 7 bases match TRBD1. This receptor was obtained from a man in his forties or fifties who received an inactivated influenza vaccine. The CDR3 DNA reads TGCAGCGTTGTGGGACAGCCCGAAGCCCTGGGAGGCGGAAACACCATATATTTT. This gives the protein CSVVGQPEALGGGNTIYF.